Listed below are T cell receptor beta chains from one sample, sequenced in a study of beta chain features in type 1 diabetes. TCRdb's table, derived via immunoSEQ multiplex PCR, lists solely in-frame clones and lacks some. The data contain 850,000 to 900,000 clones, roughly a sixth of them singletons. Sequenced material: naive CD4+ T cells from blood. All receptors derive from a woman under 30 in good health. Each CDR3 is given with its conserved first and last residue. D genes are given only for firm matches. Clone size is not always given. Where it is, it says once, few, many or a class for expanded clones.

v_gene	j_gene	abundance	d_gene	CDR3aa	CDR3nt
TRBV5-6	TRBJ2-2	NA	NA	CASSGGGGLNTGELFF	TGTGCCAGCAGCGGAGGCGGAGGGTTGAACACCGGGGAGCTGTTTTTT
TRBV6-4	TRBJ2-1	few	NA	CASSDSRSGRVREQFF	TGTGCCAGCAGTGACTCGAGGTCCGGCAGGGTCAGGGAGCAGTTCTTC
TRBV27	TRBJ1-1	few	NA	CASRRAGNTEAFF	TGTGCCAGCCGAAGAGCGGGGAACACTGAAGCTTTCTTT
TRBV5-1	TRBJ2-3	few	TRBD1	CASSDPGQGRITDTQYF	TGCGCCAGCAGCGACCCGGGACAGGGTAGGATCACAGATACGCAGTATTTT
TRBV11-1	TRBJ2-1	few	TRBD2	CASSASWGTSANEQFF	TGTGCCAGCAGCGCTTCCTGGGGGACTAGCGCGAATGAGCAGTTCTTC
TRBV7-3	TRBJ2-1	NA	TRBD2	CASSPGTSVYNEQFF	TGTGCCAGCAGCCCCGGGACTAGTGTCTACAATGAGCAGTTCTTC
TRBV11-3	TRBJ2-5	NA	NA	CASSAGTESQYF	TGTGCCAGCAGCGCCGGGACGGAGTCCCAGTACTTC
TRBV19	TRBJ1-5	NA	NA	CASSIGQREPQHF	TGTGCCAGTAGTATCGGACAGCGGGAGCCCCAGCATTTT
TRBV6-5	TRBJ2-5	few	NA	CASSYSGLPQETQYF	TGTGCCAGCAGTTACTCTGGACTACCGCAAGAGACCCAGTACTTC
TRBV7-2	TRBJ1-2	once	TRBD1	CASSLGRGPQYGYTF	TGTGCCAGCAGCTTAGGCAGGGGGCCACAGTATGGCTACACCTTC
TRBV6-5	TRBJ2-2	NA	NA	CASSYSGRNKLFF	TGTGCCAGCAGTTACTCAGGCCGTAACAAGCTGTTTTTT
TRBV18	TRBJ2-2	NA	NA	CASSPVVPVPTGELFF	TGTGCCAGCTCACCGGTGGTGCCGGTCCCCACCGGGGAGCTGTTTTTT
TRBV14	TRBJ2-1	few	TRBD2	CASSQGLAGAFNEQFF	TGTGCCAGCAGCCAAGGACTAGCGGGAGCTTTTAATGAGCAGTTCTTC
TRBV28	TRBJ1-2	NA	NA	CASSLSIIYGYTF	TGTGCCAGCAGTTTATCCATAATCTATGGCTACACCTTC
TRBV10-2	TRBJ2-3	NA	NA	CASSETGDTQYF	TGCGCCAGCAGTGAGACTGGAGATACGCAGTATTTT
TRBV10-3	TRBJ2-1	NA	TRBD2	CAISEPVGLAGVRSYNEQFF	TGTGCCATCAGTGAGCCAGTGGGACTAGCGGGAGTAAGGTCCTACAATGAGCAGTTCTTC
TRBV27	TRBJ1-4	NA	NA	CASSLIGRFRGSTNEKLFF	TGTGCCAGCAGTTTAATAGGACGGTTCAGGGGCTCAACTAATGAAAAACTGTTTTTT
TRBV28	TRBJ2-1	few	NA	CASSSVTTDWFRGHNEQFF	TGTGCCAGCAGTTCCGTGACTACTGACTGGTTTAGAGGTCACAATGAGCAGTTCTTC
TRBV7-9	TRBJ1-2	NA	NA	CASSPSREGYTF	TGTGCCAGCAGCCCTTCGAGGGAGGGCTACACCTTC
TRBV7-2	TRBJ2-5	NA	TRBD2	CASSPTGLAGQETQYF	TGTGCCAGCAGCCCCACGGGACTAGCGGGGCAAGAGACCCAGTACTTC
TRBV5-4	TRBJ2-2	few	NA	CASSGVQGHTGELFF	TGCGCCAGCAGTGGGGTCCAGGGCCACACCGGGGAGCTGTTTTTT
TRBV4-3	TRBJ2-1	few	NA	CASSQEAAAYNEQFF	TGCGCCAGCAGCCAAGAGGCGGCGGCCTACAATGAGCAGTTCTTC
TRBV7-9	TRBJ2-7	few	NA	CASSLDRGIYEQYF	TGTGCCAGCAGCTTAGATCGCGGGATATACGAGCAGTACTTC
TRBV28	TRBJ1-1	NA	NA	CASRTQNTEAFF	TGTGCCAGCAGGACACAGAACACTGAAGCTTTCTTT
TRBV6-5	TRBJ2-1	NA	NA	CASKFGSYNEQFF	TGTGCCAGCAAGTTTGGGTCCTACAATGAGCAGTTCTTC
TRBV28	TRBJ2-7	NA	TRBD2	CASSLGASGRNEQYF	TGTGCCAGCAGTTTAGGAGCTAGCGGGAGAAACGAGCAGTACTTC
TRBV7-2	TRBJ2-1	NA	NA	CASSLVVGSLTYNEQFF	TGTGCCAGCAGCTTAGTCGTGGGCTCCCTGACGTACAATGAGCAGTTCTTC
TRBV18	TRBJ2-3	few	NA	CASSPPDWHTQYF	TGTGCCAGCTCACCACCGGACTGGCATACGCAGTATTTT
TRBV5-6	TRBJ2-7	NA	NA	CASSLGMTGSYEQYF	TGTGCCAGCAGCTTGGGAATGACGGGCTCCTACGAGCAGTACTTC
TRBV10-3	TRBJ1-2	few	TRBD1	CAISESPSIVAGQEGYTF	TGTGCCATCAGTGAGTCGCCATCAATCGTCGCGGGACAGGAAGGCTACACCTTC
TRBV15	TRBJ2-3	NA	NA	CATSRNRGYGDTQYF	TGTGCCACCAGCAGGAACCGGGGGTATGGAGATACGCAGTATTTT
TRBV5-1	TRBJ2-3	NA	NA	CASSLVPLYAGGDTQYF	TGCGCCAGCAGCTTGGTGCCGCTATACGCCGGCGGGGATACGCAGTATTTT
TRBV5-4	TRBJ1-5	few	NA	CASSFPGQPQHF	TGTGCCAGCAGCTTTCCAGGGCAGCCCCAGCATTTT
TRBV27	TRBJ2-7	NA	NA	CASSPRGLAYEQYF	TGTGCCAGCAGCCCCCGGGGGTTAGCCTACGAGCAGTACTTC
TRBV19	TRBJ2-5	few	TRBD1	CASSSGQGQETQYF	TGTGCCAGTAGTAGCGGACAGGGACAAGAGACCCAGTACTTC
TRBV2	TRBJ1-2	NA	NA	CASSETGSGNYGYTF	TGTGCCAGCAGTGAAACGGGCAGCGGTAACTATGGCTACACCTTC
TRBV28	TRBJ2-1	NA	TRBD2	CASSSSLAGYNEQFF	TGTGCCAGCAGTTCCTCACTAGCGGGCTACAATGAGCAGTTCTTC
TRBV9	TRBJ2-5	NA	NA	CASSVADQETQYF	TGTGCCAGCAGCGTAGCAGACCAAGAGACCCAGTACTTC
TRBV28	TRBJ2-7	NA	TRBD2	CASSSPPLSGSYEQYF	TGTGCCAGCAGTTCCCCTCCCCTTAGCGGGAGTTACGAGCAGTACTTC
TRBV7-3	TRBJ2-3	NA	TRBD2	CASSLNGRGTDTQYF	TGTGCCAGCAGCTTAAACGGGAGGGGCACAGATACGCAGTATTTT
TRBV18	TRBJ2-3	NA	TRBD1	CASSPVAWSLQGADTQYF	TGTGCCAGCTCACCTGTGGCCTGGTCTCTCCAGGGGGCAGATACGCAGTATTTT
TRBV18	TRBJ1-2	NA	NA	CASSPDTDYGYTF	TGTGCCAGCTCACCAGACACGGATTATGGCTACACCTTC
TRBV2	TRBJ2-3	NA	TRBD1	CASKQGALTDTQYF	TGTGCCAGCAAACAGGGGGCGCTGACAGATACGCAGTATTTT
TRBV5-4	TRBJ1-2	NA	TRBD1	CASSLQGGYGYTF	TGTGCCAGCAGCTTACAGGGGGGCTATGGCTACACCTTC